This T cell receptor beta chain was identified during a study of control samples from healthy donors and cancer patients. TCRdb's copy holds only in-frame clones and misses some; the assay was immunoSEQ multiplex PCR. Here the sample spans about 160,000 clones, approximately 93% being singletons. Per the germline V gene, CDR1 is SGHTA and CDR2 is FQGNSA. V shed 6 bases and J shed 4 bases, with 16 bases lying between them. The CDR3 totals 15 residues. The TCR was taken from a woman aged 40 to 55 in good health. The chain joins TRBV7-2 to TRBJ1-5; D might be TRBD1 (5 bases). Sequencing input: blood. CDR3 bases: TGTGCCAGCAGGAATTCGGGGGTAGGTAATCAGCCCCAGCATTTT. Its protein product is CASRNSGVGNQPQHF.